A few counts support the clone carrying this TCR beta chain. In the source study's methods: Estimation of nucleated cell counts was performed using reference gene primer amplification. Assay used: immunoSEQ multiplex PCR; TCRdb lists only in-frame clones, some missing. For V, J and clone size, that table is used; D and trimming come from the DNA. The table includes about 480,000 clones, roughly 90% detected once. These data belong to a study of blood T cell repertoires in COVID-19. Study-wide context: Samples came from the United States, Italy and Spain, spanning acute and convalescent COVID-19.

Participant ages covered about 18 to 89 years across 24 US areas. Cohorts were assigned according to the clinical history that participants reported. Trimming pared 10 bases from V and 3 bases from J, leaving 16 bases between. This CDR3 is built from 13 residues. Germline-derived CDR1 and CDR2 are SNHLY and FYNNEI. The gene calls are TRBV2 and TRBJ2-7; possible D gene TRBD2, 6 bases. The receptor's source is a middle-aged woman who had recovered from COVID-19. Sequencing was performed on PBMCs or T cells enriched from blood (not recorded which). In nucleotides, the CDR3 is TGTGCCACCGCGGGACCGGGGATCTACGAGCAGTACTTC. It translates to CATAGPGIYEQYF.